This T cell receptor beta chain originates from a study of Tregs in tolerant kidney transplant recipients. Sequencing used immunoSEQ multiplex PCR; TCRdb keeps in-frame clones, though not all of them. The sample lists some 240,000 clones, 80% to 85% occurring once. The germline V and J ends were trimmed by 5 bases and 1 base, with 16 bases remaining between them. The CDR3 covers 16 residues. The germline CDR1 and CDR2 sequences are MRHNA and SNTAGT. Thawed PBMCs were FACS-sorted into unstimulated CD4+CD25+CD127- regulatory T cells, CD4+CD25- non-regulatory cells, CD4 and CD8 cells. The chain links TRBV6-4 to TRBJ2-3; D possibly matches TRBD1 or TRBD2 (5 bases each). The material sequenced was CD4+ T cells from blood. The sequence came from a human donor in good health. CDR3 nucleotides: TGTGCCAGCAGTCCCACGGGGCTAGGGGGCACAGATACGCAGTATTTT. This sequence encodes CASSPTGLGGTDTQYF.